A selection of T cell receptor beta chains follows, all from one sample in a study of blood T cell repertoires in COVID-19. Clones were sequenced by immunoSEQ multiplex PCR, and TCRdb holds only the in-frame ones, with some missing. In the table there are 380,000 or so clones, 65% to 90% of which are singletons. The sequenced material came from peripheral blood. The receptors come from a woman aged 55-69 years with COVID-19, enrolled during active disease. Each CDR3 is given with its conserved first and last residue. The order of the fields is V gene, J gene, CDR3 protein.

>TRBV19|TRBJ1-6
CASSLGRINSPLHF
>TRBV25-1|TRBJ2-3
CAIQGPRGTDTQYF
>TRBV5-1|TRBJ2-2
CASSRQVLNTGELFF
>TRBV9|TRBJ2-5
CASSSMEGQETQYF
>TRBV5-1|TRBJ2-1
CASSPPGLAYNEQFF
>TRBV6-5|TRBJ2-1
CASSYGRGRGYNEQFF
>TRBV20-1|TRBJ2-1
CSADRTGEQFF
>TRBV6-5|TRBJ2-1
CASTTPGEVQFF
>TRBV9|TRBJ1-5
CASSVEGAGNQPQHF
>TRBV18|TRBJ1-1
CASSRLFKNTEAFF
>TRBV7-2|TRBJ2-3
CASSTGSTDTQYF
>TRBV2|TRBJ2-2
CASSYRGRSTGELFF
>TRBV18|TRBJ1-2
CASSPSGGGHYGYTF
>TRBV9|TRBJ2-3
CASSVADIGTDTQYF
>TRBV18|TRBJ1-2
CASSQKTANYGYTF
>TRBV27|TRBJ1-6
CASRQGSSYNSPLHF
>TRBV7-2|TRBJ2-7
CASSLGASGGTLSYEQYF
>TRBV19|TRBJ2-7
CASSPTGATYEQYF